This T cell receptor (beta chain) was captured in a study of shared clonotypes between healthy human individuals. Study-level findings and limits: What naive subsets generally showed was a larger estimated richness than memory subsets showed. Rarefaction exposed incomplete sorted-subset sequencing despite large depth.

On this clone itself: The antigen is unknown.

Produced via immunoSEQ multiplex PCR; TCRdb's table is partial and in-frame only. The data contain about 990,000 clones, roughly 74% of them singletons. This CDR3 has 15 amino acids. V shed 7 bases and J 3 bases; nucleotides not matched to a gene: 7. The germline V gene encodes CDR1 SGHTA and CDR2 FQGNSA. V and J are TRBV7-2 and TRBJ2-3, with 10 bases fitting TRBD1. The sequencing sample was made of memory CD4+ T cells from PBMCs. The subset denotes: CD45RA-negative fraction. This receptor was obtained from a young man in good health. Some clones in this sample may be carry-over from other donors' samples. The CDR3 protein is CASIRGTGETDTQYF. The CDR3, as DNA: TGTGCCAGCATCCGGGGGACAGGGGAAACAGATACGCAGTATTTT.